The 32 T cell receptor beta chains given below trace back to one sample, sequenced in a study of T-cell reconstitution after alpha-beta-depleted transplantation in children. Unique molecular identifiers were built into the TCRbeta library. From the PCR reads, TCRdb called clonotypes with MiXCR, one entry per CDR3 protein. Altogether 700,000 or so distinct CDR3 sequences are present, 13% being singletons, with the ten largest covering 0.75% to 0.85%. Source: PBMCs, taken before TCRalphabeta/CD19-depleted stem cell transplant. All receptors come from a girl aged 2 to 9 with congenital amegakaryocytic thrombocytopenia, due to receive a stem cell transplant.

This clonotype was recorded a few times. V usage is TRBV12-3 or TRBV12-4 and J usage is TRBJ2-1; 11 bases are shared with TRBD1. Unmatched junction bases numbered 9, after V lost 2 bases and J lost 6 bases. This CDR3 spans 17 amino acids. The CDR3 loop is CASSLTTGTGGRNEQFF. CDR3 in DNA: TGTGCCAGCAGTTTAACAACCGGGACAGGGGGACGCAATGAGCAGTTCTTC.

This clonotype was seen at least ten times. The rearrangement joins TRBV20-1 to TRBJ2-1, with 11 bases fitting TRBD2. Germline V gives CDR1 DFQATT, CDR2 SNEGSKA (reference sequence). Trimming cost V 3 bases and J 5 bases; bases outside gene matches: 12. This CDR3 is built from 17 residues. CDR3 coding DNA: TGCAGTGCTAGTCCCCTGACTAGCGGGATGTCCCACAATGAGCAGTTCTTC. Translating gives CSASPLTSGMSHNEQFF.

The chain links TRBV2 to TRBJ2-1; no definite D call. The CDR3 has 12 residues. The ends were cut back, 6 bases at V and 9 bases at J, with 12 bases in the middle. Germline CDR1 reads SNHLY; CDR2 reads FYNNEI. CDR3: CASRREWGEQFF. In DNA, the CDR3 is TGTGCCAGCAGGAGAGAGTGGGGTGAGCAGTTCTTC.

J is TRBJ2-5 and V is TRBV11-2; D tentatively fits TRBD1 or TRBD2 (5 bases each). The CDR3 consists of 16 residues. Germline V gene data show CDR1 as SGHAT and CDR2 as FQNNGV. The V end was cut by 5 bases, the J end by 5 bases, with 21 bases between. CDR3 nucleotide sequence: TGTGCCAGCAGCCCACGAGGGGCTAGCTGGGGGGAGACCCAGTACTTC. This codes for CASSPRGASWGETQYF.

This clonotype was recorded a few times. The genes are TRBV5-6 and TRBJ1-4; D gene uncertain. The length of the CDR3 is 13 residues. Trimming took 0 bases from V and 7 from J, leaving 7 bases between them. CDR1 SGHDT and CDR2 YYEEEE come from the germline V gene. In DNA form, the CDR3 reads TGTGCCAGCAGCTTGGGGACTGTTGAAAAACTGTTTTTT. The encoded protein is CASSLGTVEKLFF.

The J gene is TRBJ2-5, the V gene TRBV6-1, with TRBD2 identical over 9 bases. J gave up 5 bases and V 0 bases, and 7 bases lay outside the gene matches. The length of the CDR3 is 16 residues. Looked up from germline, CDR1 is MNHNS and CDR2 is SASEGT. This CDR3 reads CASSEARTSARETQYF. In DNA, the CDR3 is TGTGCCAGCAGTGAAGCCCGGACTAGCGCGAGGGAGACCCAGTACTTC.

This clonotype was picked up a small number of times. This chain links TRBV7-9 with TRBJ2-5, with 7 positions matching TRBD1. The germline V gene encodes CDR1 SEHNR and CDR2 FQNEAQ (reference sequence). Trimming removed 3 bases from V and 12 bases from J; junction bases left unmatched: 13. The CDR3 consists of 14 residues. CDR3 nucleotide sequence: TGTGCCAGCAGCTTTGCTCAACTTGACAGGGAAGAGTACTTC. This encodes CASSFAQLDREEYF.

The CDR3 DNA follows: TGTGCCACCAGCAGAGATGGAGCCGGGGGTCAGCCCCAGCATTTT. Protein product: CATSRDGAGGQPQHF. The chain uses TRBV15 and TRBJ1-5; the D gene is possibly TRBD1 (5 bases). Deletions cut 0 bases from V and 6 bases from J, with 12 bases between. The CDR3 spans 15 residues. CDR1 and CDR2 (germline): LNHNV, YYDKDF (reference sequence).

This clonotype was seen at least ten times. The rearrangement joins TRBV5-1 to TRBJ2-1; 12 bases map to TRBD2. The trim removed 3 bases at V and 6 bases at J, leaving 4 bases unmatched. The CDR3 length is 15 residues. CDR1 and CDR2 (germline): SGHRS, YFSETQ. The CDR3 DNA reads as TGCGCCAGCAGCTCTGGGACTAGCGGGCTCAATGAGCAGTTCTTC. It codes for CASSSGTSGLNEQFF.

This clonotype was seen a few times. This chain joins TRBV29-1 and TRBJ2-7; D might be TRBD1 or TRBD2, each matching 5 bases. CDR1 SQVTM and CDR2 ANQGSEA come from the germline V gene. The ends were cut back, 1 base at V and 0 bases at J, with 10 bases in the middle. The CDR3 spans 14 residues. The CDR3 here is CSVEGGAASYEQYF. The CDR3 bases are TGCAGCGTTGAAGGAGGGGCAGCCTCCTACGAGCAGTACTTC.

This clonotype has a single count. An end of the junction differs from the germline gene, which may be a read error. This chain uses TRBV20-1 with TRBJ2-1; D is perhaps TRBD1 (7 bases). The CDR3 is 18 residues long. Germline assignment: CDR1 DFQATT and CDR2 SNEGSKA (reference sequence). The CDR3 protein is CCARAGQAGLADGDEQFF. CDR3 coding DNA: TGCTGTGCTAGAGCCGGACAGGCGGGGCTAGCCGACGGAGATGAGCAGTTCTTC.

This rearrangement joins TRBV5-6 to TRBJ2-5, with D possibly TRBD1 on 5 matching bases. Trimming cost V 7 bases and J 2 bases, with 15 bases left between them. Germline-derived CDR1 and CDR2 are SGHDT and YYEEEE. This CDR3 is built from 14 residues. CDR3 sequence (DNA): TGTGCCAGCGCCCCCGGGCAGGGTCAAGAGACCCAGTACTTC. Translation: CASAPGQGQETQYF. Using reference TRBV5-6 and TRBJ2-5 for the parts outside the CDR3, the full variable domain is DAGVTQSPTHLIKTRGQQVTLRCSPKSGHDTVSWYQQALGQGPQFIFQYYEEEERQRGNFPDRFSGHQFPNYSSELNVNALLLGDSALYLCASAPGQGQETQYFGPGTRLLVL.

This clonotype was found a few times. This chain uses TRBV10-3 with TRBJ2-1; possibly TRBD2 for D (6 bases). Trimming removed 4 bases at V and 4 bases at J, with 14 bases between. The CDR3 has 15 amino acids. The germline gives CDR1 ENHRY, CDR2 SYGVKD. CDR3 sequence (DNA): TGTGCCATCAGTGGTGGCGGGGAGCTTTACAATGAGCAGTTCTTC. It codes for CAISGGGELYNEQFF.

The sample holds many counts of this clonotype. The rearrangement uses TRBV20-1 and TRBJ1-1; D call uncertain. The CDR3 totals 12 residues. Germline V gene sequence: CDR1 DFQATT, CDR2 SNEGSKA (reference sequence). The CDR3 region is CRCPFGNTEAFF. As DNA, the CDR3 is TGCAGATGCCCCTTTGGGAACACTGAAGCTTTCTTT.

This clonotype appeared many times. The chain joins TRBV5-8 to TRBJ2-5; D gene ambiguous. The length of the CDR3 is 14 residues. Germline-derived CDR1 and CDR2 are SGHTS and YDEGEE. Trimming removed 4 bases from V and 1 base from J, with 11 bases in between. The CDR3 loop reads CASSRGIVQETQYF. DNA of the CDR3: TGTGCCAGCAGCCGAGGTATAGTCCAAGAGACCCAGTACTTC.

There are many counts of this clonotype. The chain combines TRBV3-1 with TRBJ2-2; perhaps TRBD2 as D (6 bases). The V gene lost 5 bases and the J gene lost 3 bases, with 22 bases spanning the gap. Per the germline V gene, CDR1 is LGHDT and CDR2 is YNNKEL (reference sequence). The CDR3 spans 18 residues. CDR3 DNA sequence: TGTGCCAGCAGCTATAGAACCCTTCGAAGGGAGGACACCGGGGAGCTGTTTTTT. It specifies CASSYRTLRREDTGELFF.

This clonotype was seen repeatedly, ten times or more. This sequence joins TRBV7-9 and TRBJ1-6; a possible D gene is TRBD1 (6 bases). V lost 2 bases and J 5 bases, leaving 19 bases between the germline ends. CDR3 length: 18 residues. CDR1 is SEHNR, CDR2 FQNEAQ, per germline (reference sequence). The CDR3 DNA sequence: TGTGCCAGCAGCTTATTGGGACACCACCCAGCTAATAATTCACCCCTCCACTTT. Its protein product is CASSLLGHHPANNSPLHF.

Of note for this clonotype: At one of its ends the junction is not consistent with the germline gene, which may arise from a read error. V usage is TRBV28 and J usage is TRBJ1-4, with TRBD1 matching over 7 bases. Germline lookup yields CDR1 MDHEN and CDR2 SYDVKM. The CDR3 is made up of 16 amino acids. CDR3 nucleotides: TGTGCCAGCAAGGGGGCAGAAAGGGGAACTCATGAAAAACTGTTTTTT. Translating it yields CASKGAERGTHEKLFF.

This clonotype was detected a few times. The V gene is TRBV19, the J gene TRBJ2-1, with 8 nucleotides matching TRBD2. The CDR3 runs to 14 residues. The J segment lost 4 bases and the V segment lost 5 bases, leaving 4 bases of the junction unmatched. From germline, CDR1 is LNHDA and CDR2 SQIVND (reference sequence). CDR3 amino acids: CASSSQRGYNEQFF. In nucleotides, the CDR3 is TGTGCCAGTAGTTCCCAGCGGGGGTACAATGAGCAGTTCTTC. Supplemented by reference TRBV19 and TRBJ2-1, the full variable domain reads DGGITQSPKYLFRKEGQNVTLSCEQNLNHDAMYWYRQDPGQGLRLIYYSQIVNDFQKGDIAEGYSVSREKKESFPLTVTSAQKNPTAFYLCASSSQRGYNEQFFGPGTRLTVL.

This clonotype was counted ten times or more. The chain couples TRBV6-5 to TRBJ2-1, with 7 bases aligning to TRBD1. Trimming removed 2 bases from V and 3 bases from J; junction bases left unmatched: 7. Germline lookup yields CDR1 MNHEY and CDR2 SVGAGI. CDR3 size: 16 residues. The CDR3 nucleotides are TGTGCCAGCAGTTACCCGACAGGGTTGGGCTACAATGAGCAGTTCTTC. Protein product: CASSYPTGLGYNEQFF.

In this sample, this clonotype turned up many times. J is TRBJ2-3 and V is TRBV2, with 8 positions matching TRBD2. With V trimmed by 7 bases and J by 4 bases, 7 bases remained unmatched. Germline V CDR1 and CDR2: SNHLY, FYNNEI. The CDR3 extends over 14 amino acids. The CDR3 DNA reads as TGTGCCAGCATGGAGCGGGAGTACTCAGATACGCAGTATTTT. Protein sequence: CASMEREYSDTQYF.

This clonotype occurred many times. The chain uses TRBV7-6 and TRBJ2-1; 8 bases align to TRBD2. The germline gives CDR1 SGHVS, CDR2 FNYEAQ. This CDR3 is 15 amino acids long. The V and J ends lost 1 base and 7 bases, in that order; junction bases with no gene match: 6. DNA of the CDR3: TGTGCCAGCAGCTTAGGAGGACTAGCAGGAAATGAGCAGTTCTTC. Translated, it gives CASSLGGLAGNEQFF.

This chain uses TRBV12-3 or TRBV12-4 with TRBJ2-1, with a possible D match to TRBD2 (6 bases). Trimming left V 3 bases short and J 7 bases short, with 19 bases between. CDR3 length equals 16 residues. This CDR3 reads CASSFPQEGRLNEQFF. The CDR3 DNA sequence: TGTGCCAGCAGTTTCCCCCAGGAGGGCCGGCTGAATGAGCAGTTCTTC.

The chain employs TRBV20-1 and TRBJ2-1, with D possibly TRBD1 on 6 matching bases. From germline, CDR1 is DFQATT and CDR2 SNEGSKA (reference sequence). Trimming took 6 bases from V and 5 from J, leaving 14 bases between them. The CDR3 covers 13 residues. The CDR3, as DNA: TGCAGTGCCCCAGGACAGTTTAACAATGAGCAGTTCTTC. Protein: CSAPGQFNNEQFF.

This clonotype was recorded at least ten times. The CDR3 nucleotides read TGCAGCGTTGCGGGACTAGCGGGAGTGGAGGTTGGCACAGATACGCAGTATTTT. Protein sequence: CSVAGLAGVEVGTDTQYF. The chain uses TRBV29-1 and TRBJ2-3, with 14 bases identical to TRBD2. CDR3 size: 18 residues. The ends lost 4 bases at V and 1 base at J; junction bases unmatched: 10. Germline CDR1 and CDR2: SQVTM and ANQGSEA.

The chain carries TRBV4-1 and TRBJ2-7; 7 nucleotides agree with TRBD1. Losses at the gene ends were 3 bases for V and 2 bases for J; bases not matched to a gene: 7. The CDR3 is made up of 15 amino acids. Germline loops: CDR1 MGHRA, CDR2 YSYEKL. CDR3 nucleotide sequence: TGCGCCAGCAGCCATAAACAGGGGAGCCCCTACGAGCAGTACTTC. This encodes CASSHKQGSPYEQYF.

The chain carries TRBV5-1 and TRBJ2-2; D may be TRBD1 (5 bases). From germline, CDR1 is SGHRS and CDR2 YFSETQ. Trimming took 1 base from V and 0 from J, leaving 7 bases between them. CDR3 size: 15 residues. The DNA for the CDR3 is TGCGCCAGCAGCTTGCTGACAGCGAACACCGGGGAGCTGTTTTTT. Amino acids: CASSLLTANTGELFF.

The chain employs TRBV14 and TRBJ2-1, with 9 positions matching TRBD2. The CDR3 loop spans 16 amino acids. CDR1 is SGHDN, CDR2 FVKESK, per germline. V shed 2 bases, J shed 5 bases, and the junction held 7 bases outside the gene matches. Written as DNA, the CDR3 is TGTGCCAGCAGCCAAAAAGGTAGCGGGAGAAACAATGAGCAGTTCTTC. It translates to CASSQKGSGRNNEQFF. The complete variable domain, with remaining parts taken from reference TRBV14 and TRBJ2-1, reads EAGVTQFPSHSVIEKGQTVTLRCDPISGHDNLYWYRRVMGKEIKFLLHFVKESKQDESGMPNNRFLAERTGGTYSTLKVQPAELEDSGVYFCASSQKGSGRNNEQFFGPGTRLTVL.

This clonotype was seen only a few times. The V call is TRBV29-1, the J call TRBJ2-7; no firm D call. Trimming pared 4 bases from V and 1 base from J, leaving 11 bases between. CDR3 length: 13 residues. Per the germline V gene, CDR1 is SQVTM and CDR2 is ANQGSEA. The CDR3 is CSVVGYASYEQYF. The CDR3 DNA sequence: TGCAGCGTTGTCGGGTACGCTTCCTACGAGCAGTACTTC.

This clonotype showed up many times. This chain connects TRBV7-8 to TRBJ2-2; the D is unclear. The length of the CDR3 is 14 residues. V was clipped by 5 bases and J by 6 bases, with 13 bases between them. Germline V gene data show CDR1 as SGHVS and CDR2 as FQNEAQ. This CDR3 reads CASSPFFDSGELFF. CDR3 coding DNA: TGTGCCAGCAGCCCGTTCTTCGATTCCGGGGAGCTGTTTTTT.

This clonotype has a count of ten or more. This chain's CDR3 is CASSQVPGLAGMEQFF. The CDR3 DNA follows: TGTGCCAGCAGCCAAGTCCCGGGACTAGCGGGGATGGAGCAGTTCTTC. The chain employs TRBV14 and TRBJ2-1; 13 bases map to TRBD2. Germline loops: CDR1 SGHDN, CDR2 FVKESK. With 1 base clipped from V and 10 bases from J, the junction kept 7 bases outside the gene matches. This CDR3 comprises 16 residues.

The chain links TRBV20-1 to TRBJ2-5, with 12 bases identical to TRBD2. J gave up 5 bases and V 1 base, and 11 bases lay outside the gene matches. This CDR3 is 17 amino acids long. Germline-derived CDR1 and CDR2 are DFQATT and SNEGSKA (reference sequence). DNA for the CDR3: TGCAGTGCTAGAGGACTAGCGGGGGATCGGGGGGAGGAGACCCAGTACTTC. Protein product: CSARGLAGDRGEETQYF.